This paragraph covers one TCR beta chain sequence. Its recognized antigen is unknown. There are no base qualities to consult, and no much larger clone falls within one base. The sample is drawn from a study of blood T cell repertoires in COVID-19 (dated by TCRdb to 2018 to 2021). Looking at the study overall: Samples from collaborators originated in the United States, Italy and Spain and spanned both the acute and convalescent phases of COVID-19. Where available, HLA class I and class II types were obtained from metadata supplied by the sample provider rather than from assay-based typing. Deeply sampled blood TCRbeta repertoires from subjects exposed to, actively infected with, or recovered from COVID-19 were included in the dataset. Samples were obtained from the ongoing ImmuneRACE study (first 160 participants) and from about 1,300 subjects provided by 6 global collaborators. The prospective study material was composed of cDNA or gDNA derived from T cells, B-cell-depleted T cells, or PBMCs. The repertoires were released in a freely available public database meant as a resource for research on the immune response to SARS-CoV-2. The sample metadata nearly always contained a de-identified subject ID, COVID-19 status, age in years and sex. The research as a whole found: Clinical and demographic metadata were provided uncurated, with the amount varying by source and participant.

Samples from volunteer blood donors who had recovered from COVID-19 were contributed by a second Seattle source. Collaborating institutions collected whole blood in K2EDTA tubes following their own protocols. For TCRbeta analysis, collaborators shipped samples in one of three forms: frozen whole blood, isolated PBMCs, or DNA extracted from either of those sample types. The germline V gene specifies SGDLS as CDR1 and YYNGEE as CDR2. V drops 0 bases and J drops 3 bases, leaving 12 bases in between. Its CDR3 holds 15 amino acids, cysteine through phenylalanine. The retained sequence is limited to the CDR3, 45 bases, with the frame set at the first base. TCRbeta CDR3 regions were amplified from genomic DNA by means of the immunoSEQ Assay, a bias-controlled multiplex PCR. Per the source publication's procedure: Within the assay, amplification of reference gene primers was used to estimate how many nucleated cells each sample contained. To quantify the absolute abundance of each unique TCRbeta CDR3 rearrangement, sequence reads were collapsed and filtered. For each sample, productive Simpson clonality was calculated as the square root of Simpson's diversity index over productive rearrangements. Held by TCRdb, this immuneACCESS table contains in-frame sequences only and omits some clones. Under half of the omission traces to an unresolved V gene where checked; the cause of the rest is unknown. Clonal size and the V and J genes are those of that table, whereas D and trimming came from the DNA. The sample table records about 300,000 clones; about 91% of these occur just once. Approximately 6.6% of the sample rests with the top ten.

The receptor's source is a young woman who had recovered from COVID-19. The chain was built from TRBV9 and TRBJ1-2, with TRBD1 perhaps the D gene, on 5 matching bases. What was sequenced was peripheral blood. CDR3 region: CASSVGAGRDYGYTF. The DNA is as follows: TGTGCCAGCAGCGTAGGGGCAGGGAGGGACTATGGCTACACCTTC.